This T cell receptor (beta chain) comes out of a study of cytomegalovirus exposure and HLA in healthy donors. The study, taken as a whole, reports: A few CMV-associated chains proved CMV antigen-specific in vitro. Clusters of TCRs from the first cohort tended to co-occur in the roughly 120 validation repertoires (as a later analysis found). The majority of TCR sequences were rare, yet some public TCRs appeared in many donors.

To note about this clone: Antigen: not known.

Sequenced by immunoSEQ multiplex PCR; TCRdb stores in-frame clones only, minus some. Here the sample spans 150,000 to 200,000 clones, around nine tenths being singletons. Germline trimming cut 5 bases from V and 2 bases from J; bases unmatched to any gene: 6. Germline V CDR1 and CDR2: SGHAT, FQNNGV. This CDR3 has 15 residues. These donors were members of the approximately 110-subject validation cohort, a group separate from the roughly 670-subject first cohort. The gene calls are TRBV11-2 and TRBJ2-7; TRBD2 matches 10 bases. What was sequenced was PBMCs. This TCR derives from a man aged 18 to 35 in good health and CMV-seropositive. CDR3 loop: CASSRGLAPTYEQYF. For the CDR3, the DNA is TGTGCCAGCAGCAGGGGACTAGCGCCGACCTACGAGCAGTACTTC.